This T cell receptor (beta chain) was documented in a study of T cell responses to AZD1222 COVID-19 vaccine. Findings and limits, study-wide: White British donors predominated, females outnumbered males, and clonal diversity was possibly underestimated. Across the whole spike, CD4 TCRs peaked at regions 160-218 and 743-854. The breadth and depth of Spike-specific TCRs increased once two AZD1222 doses had been given. Sampling that yielded the repertoires occurred only after the peak T cell response.

Measured with immunoSEQ multiplex PCR; TCRdb has only the in-frame clones, and not every one. This sample has about 130,000 clones, with less than 95% found just once. Comments on this clone: Antigen specificity is unknown.

CDR1 is GTSNPN, CDR2 SVGIG, per germline (reference sequence). Trimming stripped 0 bases from V and 10 bases from J, with 16 bases between. The CDR3 is 14 amino acids. The gene calls are TRBV30 and TRBJ2-1; D is uncertain. Specimen: peripheral blood, collected on day 0 of MenACWY control vaccination. This TCR derives from an adult in good health. The CDR3 here is CAWSVNPRLGEQFF. The CDR3 DNA sequence: TGTGCCTGGAGTGTAAATCCGAGGTTAGGGGAGCAGTTCTTC.